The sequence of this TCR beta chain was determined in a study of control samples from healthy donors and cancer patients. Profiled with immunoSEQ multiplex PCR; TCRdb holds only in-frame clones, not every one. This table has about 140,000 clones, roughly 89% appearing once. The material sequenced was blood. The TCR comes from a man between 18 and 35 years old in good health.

The CDR3 nucleotides read TGTGCCAGCGAGGGAACGGAGTATCAGCCCCAGCATTTT. Its protein is CASEGTEYQPQHF. The gene calls are TRBV19 and TRBJ1-5, with D hard to call. The germline gives CDR1 LNHDA, CDR2 SQIVND (reference sequence). The V and J ends lost 9 bases and 5 bases respectively, with 14 bases between them. This CDR3 contains 13 residues.